The rows below give T cell receptor beta chains drawn from one sample of a study of cytomegalovirus exposure and HLA in healthy donors. The assay was immunoSEQ multiplex PCR, and TCRdb's table has in-frame clones only and misses some. The sample carries roughly 100,000 clones, roughly 15% recorded once. The source material was PBMCs. These receptors all stem from a female donor in good health and CMV-seronegative. Both conserved end residues are part of each CDR3. The order of the fields is V gene, D gene, CDR3 length, clone size, J gene, CDR3 protein, CDR3 DNA. D genes are given only for firm matches. Expanded clones get a size class; other rows say once, few or many, or leave the size out.

V: TRBV15
D: NA
length: 16
size: few
J: TRBJ2-7
CDR3: CATSRGWGGSNYEQYF
DNA: TGTGCCACCAGCAGAGGTTGGGGAGGATCGAACTACGAGCAGTACTTC

V: TRBV10-3
D: TRBD2
length: 17
size: NA
J: TRBJ2-1
CDR3: CAIRGSRWLAEDNEQFF
DNA: TGTGCCATCAGGGGGTCCCGTTGGCTAGCGGAAGACAATGAGCAGTTCTTC

V: TRBV6-6
D: TRBD1
length: 16
size: few
J: TRBJ1-5
CDR3: CASSYLLTGKDQPQHF
DNA: TGTGCCAGCAGTTACCTCCTGACAGGGAAAGATCAGCCCCAGCATTTT

V: TRBV14
D: NA
length: 13
size: few
J: TRBJ2-1
CDR3: CASSQVDGVRQFF
DNA: TGTGCCAGCAGCCAAGTAGACGGGGTACGGCAGTTCTTC

V: TRBV25-1
D: TRBD1
length: 14
size: few
J: TRBJ2-3
CDR3: CASSEYEGADTQYF
DNA: TGTGCCAGCAGTGAATACGAGGGGGCTGATACGCAGTATTTT

V: TRBV10-3
D: NA
length: 17
size: NA
J: TRBJ1-1
CDR3: CAISEWGLGQGTTEAFF
DNA: TGTGCCATCAGTGAGTGGGGCTTGGGGCAGGGTACCACTGAAGCTTTCTTT

V: TRBV30
D: TRBD2
length: 17
size: NA
J: TRBJ2-1
CDR3: CAWIPGVAGSYYNEQFF
DNA: TGTGCCTGGATCCCAGGGGTAGCGGGGAGTTACTACAATGAGCAGTTCTTC

V: TRBV7-9
D: NA
length: 16
size: NA
J: TRBJ1-6
CDR3: CASSLAGQPNNSPLHF
DNA: TGTGCCAGCAGCTTAGCCGGACAGCCCAATAATTCACCCCTCCACTTT

V: TRBV23-1
D: NA
length: 13
size: few
J: TRBJ2-2
CDR3: CASRGPNTGELFF
DNA: TGCGCCAGCAGGGGGCCGAACACCGGGGAGCTGTTTTTT

V: TRBV28
D: NA
length: 14
size: NA
J: TRBJ2-5
CDR3: CASSFTQSQETQYF
DNA: TGTGCCAGCAGTTTTACACAGAGCCAAGAGACCCAGTACTTC

V: TRBV7-3
D: TRBD2
length: 19
size: NA
J: TRBJ2-1
CDR3: CASSPLWTSGMSSYNEQFF
DNA: TGTGCCAGCAGCCCCCTATGGACTAGCGGGATGAGCTCCTACAATGAGCAGTTCTTC

V: TRBV5-6
D: TRBD2
length: 15
size: few
J: TRBJ2-1
CDR3: CASSPGTSGYNEQFF
DNA: TGTGCCAGCAGCCCCGGGACTAGCGGTTACAATGAGCAGTTCTTC

V: TRBV5-1
D: TRBD1
length: 12
size: few
J: TRBJ1-1
CDR3: CASSKDRVEAFF
DNA: TGCGCCAGCAGCAAAGACAGGGTCGAAGCTTTCTTT

V: TRBV6-6
D: NA
length: 13
size: NA
J: TRBJ2-7
CDR3: CASSYNRVYEQYF
DNA: TGTGCCAGCAGTTACAACAGGGTCTACGAGCAGTACTTC

V: TRBV7-9
D: NA
length: 15
size: NA
J: TRBJ2-7
CDR3: CASSLRVMGSYEQYF
DNA: TGTGCCAGCAGCTTACGGGTTATGGGCTCCTACGAGCAGTACTTC

V: TRBV7-9
D: TRBD1
length: 17
size: few
J: TRBJ1-1
CDR3: CASSEDRGLRGNTEAFF
DNA: TGTGCCAGCAGCGAAGACAGGGGGCTGAGAGGAAACACTGAAGCTTTCTTT

V: TRBV19
D: TRBD1
length: 14
size: few
J: TRBJ2-2
CDR3: CASCGQGWTGELFF
DNA: TGTGCCAGTTGCGGACAGGGATGGACCGGGGAGCTGTTTTTT

V: TRBV7-8
D: TRBD1
length: 20
size: few
J: TRBJ1-5
CDR3: CASSLGPGTGELSGNQPQHF
DNA: TGTGCCAGCAGCTTGGGCCCGGGGACAGGGGAGTTGAGCGGCAATCAGCCCCAGCATTTT

V: TRBV29-1
D: TRBD1
length: 13
size: NA
J: TRBJ1-5
CDR3: CSVIQGGNQPQHF
DNA: TGCAGCGTTATACAGGGGGGGAATCAGCCCCAGCATTTT

V: TRBV7-2
D: NA
length: 14
size: NA
J: TRBJ2-3
CDR3: CASSSLRGTDTQYF
DNA: TGTGCCAGCAGCTCACTTAGAGGCACAGATACGCAGTATTTT

V: TRBV9
D: NA
length: 14
size: NA
J: TRBJ2-5
CDR3: CASSVAQGQETQYF
DNA: TGTGCCAGCAGCGTAGCTCAGGGCCAAGAGACCCAGTACTTC

V: TRBV30
D: TRBD2
length: 14
size: few
J: TRBJ2-7
CDR3: CAGFPGLASYEQYF
DNA: TGTGCCGGTTTTCCGGGACTAGCATCCTACGAGCAGTACTTC

V: TRBV9
D: TRBD1
length: 16
size: NA
J: TRBJ1-1
CDR3: CASSGGTGGWATEAFF
DNA: TGTGCCAGCAGCGGGGGGACAGGGGGTTGGGCCACTGAAGCTTTCTTT

V: TRBV19
D: NA
length: 15
size: few
J: TRBJ2-1
CDR3: CASSSRLGVHNEQFF
DNA: TGTGCCAGTAGTTCCCGACTAGGAGTACACAATGAGCAGTTCTTC